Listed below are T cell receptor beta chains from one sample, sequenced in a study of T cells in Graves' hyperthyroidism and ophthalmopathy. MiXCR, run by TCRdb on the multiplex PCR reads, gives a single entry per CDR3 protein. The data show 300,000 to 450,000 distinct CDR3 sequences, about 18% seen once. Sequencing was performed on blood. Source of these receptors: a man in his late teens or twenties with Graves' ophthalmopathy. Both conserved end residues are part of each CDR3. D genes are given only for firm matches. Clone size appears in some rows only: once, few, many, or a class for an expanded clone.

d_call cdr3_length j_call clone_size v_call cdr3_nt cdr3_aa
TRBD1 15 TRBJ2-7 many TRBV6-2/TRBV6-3 TGTGCCAGCAGTTATCGGACAGGGGGGCCCTTCGAGCAGTACTTC CASSYRTGGPFEQYF
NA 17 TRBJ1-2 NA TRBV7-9 TGTGCCAGCAGCTTAGTTTCGCTAAGGTGGGCTAACTATGGCTACACCTTC CASSLVSLRWANYGYTF
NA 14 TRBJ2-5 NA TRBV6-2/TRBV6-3 TGTGCCAGCAGTCAAAACAGGTTACAAGAGACCCAGTACTTC CASSQNRLQETQYF
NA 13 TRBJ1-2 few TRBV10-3 TGTGCCATCACCCGAGGGGGAAACTATGGCTACACCTTC CAITRGGNYGYTF
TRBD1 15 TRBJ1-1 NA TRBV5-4 TGTGCCAGCAGCCCTGGGGGACAGCTGAACACTGAAGCTTTCTTT CASSPGGQLNTEAFF
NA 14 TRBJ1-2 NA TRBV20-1 TGCAGTGCTACCTGGACAGCCTCAAGGGTAGGCTACACCTTC CSATWTASRVGYTF
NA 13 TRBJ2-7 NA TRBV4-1 TGCGCCAGCAGCGCCCGGACCGGCGGAGAGCAGTACTTC CASSARTGGEQYF
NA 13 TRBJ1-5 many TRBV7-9 TGTGCCAGCAGCTTAGGAGAGGGTCAGCCCCAGCATTTT CASSLGEGQPQHF
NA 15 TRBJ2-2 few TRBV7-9 TGTGCCAGCAGCTCAAAAGTCCGGAACACCGGGGAGCTGTTTTTT CASSSKVRNTGELFF
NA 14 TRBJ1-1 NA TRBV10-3 TGTGCCATCAGTGAGCCCCCTACTAACACTGAAGCTTTCTTT CAISEPPTNTEAFF
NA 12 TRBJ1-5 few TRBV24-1 TGTGCCACCAGTGATATTAGTCAGCCCCAGCATTTT CATSDISQPQHF
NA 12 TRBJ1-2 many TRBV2 TGTGCCAGCAGTGAAGTTGGGTCTGGCTACACCTTC CASSEVGSGYTF
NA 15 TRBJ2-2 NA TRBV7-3 TGTGCCAGCAGCCCCAAGCAGGGAAACACCGGGGAGCTGTTTTTT CASSPKQGNTGELFF
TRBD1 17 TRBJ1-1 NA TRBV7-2 TGTGCCAGCATCCTCTATCCTCCGGGACAGGGAATTACTGAAGCTTTCTTT CASILYPPGQGITEAFF
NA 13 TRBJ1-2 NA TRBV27 TGTGCCAGCAGTTTACCGGGGGCCGGGGGCTACACCTTC CASSLPGAGGYTF
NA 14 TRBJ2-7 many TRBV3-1 TGTGCCAGCAGCCAAGTAGACCGCTCCTACGAGCAGTACTTC CASSQVDRSYEQYF
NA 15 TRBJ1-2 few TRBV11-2 TGTGCCAGCAGATCTACTACAGGGAAAAACTATGGCTACACCTTC CASRSTTGKNYGYTF
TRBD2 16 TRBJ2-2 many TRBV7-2 TGTGCCAGCAGCCTTGTAGCGGGGGGGCCTTCGGGGGAGCTGTTTTTT CASSLVAGGPSGELFF
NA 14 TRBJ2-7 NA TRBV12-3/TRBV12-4 TGTGCCAGCAGTTTAGCGGGCCCGAGGGACGAGCAGTACTTC CASSLAGPRDEQYF
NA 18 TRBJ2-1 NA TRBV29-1 TGCAGCGTTGAAGACTACTTTGGTAGGACTCAAGGTGCGAATGAGCAGTTCTTC CSVEDYFGRTQGANEQFF
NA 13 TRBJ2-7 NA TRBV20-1 TGCAGTGCTAATAGTGACCGCTCCTACGAGCAGTACTTC CSANSDRSYEQYF
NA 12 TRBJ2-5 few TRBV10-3 TGTGCCATCAATGAGAGAAAAGAGACCCAGTACTTC CAINERKETQYF
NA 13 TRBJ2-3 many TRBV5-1 TGCGCCAGCAGCTTGGCTCCGGCAGATACGCAGTATTTT CASSLAPADTQYF
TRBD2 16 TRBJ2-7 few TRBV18 TGTGCCAGCTCACCACCTAGCGGGAGGGCATCGCCCGAGCAGTACTTC CASSPPSGRASPEQYF
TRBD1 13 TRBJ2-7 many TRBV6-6 TGTGCCAGCAGTTACGGGACAGGGAACGAGCAGTACTTC CASSYGTGNEQYF
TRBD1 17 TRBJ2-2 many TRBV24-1 TGTGCCACCAGTGACCCCGGACAGGGGATAGAGACCGGGGAGCTGTTTTTT CATSDPGQGIETGELFF
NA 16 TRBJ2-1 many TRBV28 TGTGCCAGCAGGAGGGGGGGGAATGCGGGGCCCAATGAGCAGTTCTTC CASRRGGNAGPNEQFF